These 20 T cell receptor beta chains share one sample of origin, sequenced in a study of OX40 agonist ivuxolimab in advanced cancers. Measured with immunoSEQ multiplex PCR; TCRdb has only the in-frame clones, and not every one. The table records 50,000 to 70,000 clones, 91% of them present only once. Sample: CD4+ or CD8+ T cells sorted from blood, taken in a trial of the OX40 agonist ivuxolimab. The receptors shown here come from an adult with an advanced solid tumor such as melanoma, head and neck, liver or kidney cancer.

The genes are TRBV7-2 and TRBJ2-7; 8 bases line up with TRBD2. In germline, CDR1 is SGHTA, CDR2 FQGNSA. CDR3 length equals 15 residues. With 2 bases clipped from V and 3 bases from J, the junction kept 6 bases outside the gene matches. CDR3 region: CASSLLAGQRYEQYF. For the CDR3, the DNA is TGTGCCAGCAGCTTACTAGCGGGCCAGCGCTACGAGCAGTACTTC.

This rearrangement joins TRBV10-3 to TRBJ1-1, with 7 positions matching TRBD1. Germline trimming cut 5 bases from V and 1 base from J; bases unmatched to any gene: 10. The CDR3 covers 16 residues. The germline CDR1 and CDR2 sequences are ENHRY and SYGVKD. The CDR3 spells CAISNSYQGENTEAFF. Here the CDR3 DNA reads TGTGCCATCAGTAACAGCTACCAGGGGGAGAACACTGAAGCTTTCTTT.

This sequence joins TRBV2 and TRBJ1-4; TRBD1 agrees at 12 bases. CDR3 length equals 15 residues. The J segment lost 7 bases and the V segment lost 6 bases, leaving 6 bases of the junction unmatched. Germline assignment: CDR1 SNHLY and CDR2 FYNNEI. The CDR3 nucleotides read TGTGCCAGCAGGGTGGGACAGGGGGCGCGTGAAAAACTGTTTTTT. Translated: CASRVGQGAREKLFF.

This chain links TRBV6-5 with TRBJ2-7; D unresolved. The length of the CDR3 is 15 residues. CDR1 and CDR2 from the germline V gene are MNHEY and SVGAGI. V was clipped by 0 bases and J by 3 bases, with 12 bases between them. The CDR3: CASSYSYQNIYEQYF. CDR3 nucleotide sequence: TGTGCCAGCAGTTACTCGTATCAGAATATCTACGAGCAGTACTTC.

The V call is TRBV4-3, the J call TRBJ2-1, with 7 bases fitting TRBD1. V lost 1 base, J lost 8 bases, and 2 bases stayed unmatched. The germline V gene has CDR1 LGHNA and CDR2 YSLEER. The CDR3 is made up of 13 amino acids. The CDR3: CASSQAQGYEQFF. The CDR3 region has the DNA TGCGCCAGCAGCCAAGCACAGGGGTATGAGCAGTTCTTC.

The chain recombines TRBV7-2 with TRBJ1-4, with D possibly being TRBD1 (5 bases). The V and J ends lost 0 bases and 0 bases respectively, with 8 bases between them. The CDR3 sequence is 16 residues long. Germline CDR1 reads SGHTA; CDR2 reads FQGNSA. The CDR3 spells CASSLATGATNEKLFF. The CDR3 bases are TGTGCCAGCAGCTTAGCTACAGGCGCAACTAATGAAAAACTGTTTTTT. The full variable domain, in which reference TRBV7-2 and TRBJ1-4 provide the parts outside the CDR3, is GAGVSQSPSNKVTEKGKDVELRCDPISGHTALYWYRQSLGQGLEFLIYFQGNSAPDKSGLPSDRFSAERTGGSVSTLTIQRTQQEDSAVYLCASSLATGATNEKLFFGSGTQLSVL.

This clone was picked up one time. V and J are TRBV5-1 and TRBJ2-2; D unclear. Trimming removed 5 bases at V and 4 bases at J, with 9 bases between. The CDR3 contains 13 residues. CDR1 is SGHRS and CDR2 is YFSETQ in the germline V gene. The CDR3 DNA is TGCGCCAGCAGGACTGGCCTCACCGGGGAGCTGTTTTTT. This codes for CASRTGLTGELFF.

CDR3 DNA: TGTGCCACCTCTTCTAGAGGTTCCCTCCAAGAGACCCAGTACTTC. The encoded protein is CATSSRGSLQETQYF. The gene calls are TRBV15 and TRBJ2-5, with D hard to call. From germline, CDR1 is LNHNV and CDR2 YYDKDF (reference sequence). V was shortened by 8 bases and J by 1 base, with 17 bases between the two germline ends. The CDR3 sequence is 15 residues long.

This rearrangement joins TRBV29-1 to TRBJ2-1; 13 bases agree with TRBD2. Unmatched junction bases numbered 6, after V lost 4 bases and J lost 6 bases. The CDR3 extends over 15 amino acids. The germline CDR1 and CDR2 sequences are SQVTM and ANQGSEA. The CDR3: CSVATGLAGVNEQFF. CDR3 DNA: TGCAGCGTTGCAACAGGACTAGCGGGAGTCAATGAGCAGTTCTTC.

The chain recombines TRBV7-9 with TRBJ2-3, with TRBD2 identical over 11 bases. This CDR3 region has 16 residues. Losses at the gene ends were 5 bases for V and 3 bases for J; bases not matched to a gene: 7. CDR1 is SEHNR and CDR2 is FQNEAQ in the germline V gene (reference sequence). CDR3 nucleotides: TGTGCCAGCAGCCCTGGGACTAGCGGAATGACAGATACGCAGTATTTT. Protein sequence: CASSPGTSGMTDTQYF.

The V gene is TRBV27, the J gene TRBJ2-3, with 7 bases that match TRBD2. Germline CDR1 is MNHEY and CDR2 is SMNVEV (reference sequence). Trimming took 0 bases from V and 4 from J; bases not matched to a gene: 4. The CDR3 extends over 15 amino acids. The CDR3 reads CASSLSRGSADTQYF. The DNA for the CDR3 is TGTGCCAGCAGTTTATCTCGCGGGAGCGCAGATACGCAGTATTTT.

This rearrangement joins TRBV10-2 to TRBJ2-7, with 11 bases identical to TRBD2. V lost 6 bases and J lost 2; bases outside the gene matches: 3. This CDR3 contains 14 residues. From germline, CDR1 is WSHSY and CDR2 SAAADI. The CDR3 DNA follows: TGCGCCAGCAGAATAGCGGGAGGGCCCTACGAGCAGTACTTC. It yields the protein CASRIAGGPYEQYF.

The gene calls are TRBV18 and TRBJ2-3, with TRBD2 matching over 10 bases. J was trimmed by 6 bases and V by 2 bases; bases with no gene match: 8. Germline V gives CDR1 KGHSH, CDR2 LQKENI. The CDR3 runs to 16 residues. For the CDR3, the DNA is TGTGCCAGCTCACCAAGGGCACTAGCGGGAACCGATACGCAGTATTTT. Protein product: CASSPRALAGTDTQYF.

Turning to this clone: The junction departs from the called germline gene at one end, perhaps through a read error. As DNA, the CDR3 is TGCGCCAGCAGTTTGGTTTACAATGAGCAGTTCTTC. This codes for CASSLVYNEQFF. V gene TRBV5-1 combines with J gene TRBJ2-1; no clear D. The CDR3 sequence is 12 residues long. Germline V gene lookup returns CDR1 SGHRS and CDR2 YFSETQ.

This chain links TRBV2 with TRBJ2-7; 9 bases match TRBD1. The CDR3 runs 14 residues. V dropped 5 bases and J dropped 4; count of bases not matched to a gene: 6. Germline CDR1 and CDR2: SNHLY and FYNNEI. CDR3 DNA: TGTGCCAGCAGTCTACAGGGGGCGTTATACGAGCAGTACTTC. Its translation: CASSLQGALYEQYF.

DNA for the CDR3: TGTGCCAGCACTCAACAGATCACTCAGCAGTTCTTC. Translation: CASTQQITQQFF. V and J are TRBV2 and TRBJ2-1; D uncertain. The germline V gene encodes CDR1 SNHLY and CDR2 FYNNEI. V lost 7 bases and J lost 11, with 15 bases in between. The CDR3 is made up of 12 amino acids.

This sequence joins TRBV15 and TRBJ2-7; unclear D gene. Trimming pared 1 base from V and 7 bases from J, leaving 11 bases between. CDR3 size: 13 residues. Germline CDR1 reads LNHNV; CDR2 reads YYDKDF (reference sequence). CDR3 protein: CATSRGGTGEQYF. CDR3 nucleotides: TGTGCCACCAGCAGAGGAGGAACCGGGGAGCAGTACTTC. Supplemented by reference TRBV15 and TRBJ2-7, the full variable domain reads DAMVIQNPRYQVTQFGKPVTLSCSQTLNHNVMYWYQQKSSQAPKLLFHYYDKDFNNEADTPDNFQSRRPNTSFCFLDIRSPGLGDTAMYLCATSRGGTGEQYFGPGTRLTVT.

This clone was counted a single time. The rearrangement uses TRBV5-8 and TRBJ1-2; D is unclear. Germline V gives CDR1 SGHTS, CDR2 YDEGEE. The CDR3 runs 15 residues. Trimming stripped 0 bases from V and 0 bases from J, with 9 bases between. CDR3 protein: CASSLGLVTNYGYTF. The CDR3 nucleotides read TGTGCCAGCAGCTTGGGTTTGGTGACTAACTATGGCTACACCTTC.

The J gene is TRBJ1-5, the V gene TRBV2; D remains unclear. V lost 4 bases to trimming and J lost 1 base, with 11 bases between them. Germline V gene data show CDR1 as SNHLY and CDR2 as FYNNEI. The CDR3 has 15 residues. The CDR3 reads CASSARGASNQPQHF. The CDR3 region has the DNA TGTGCCAGCAGTGCCCGGGGTGCAAGCAATCAGCCCCAGCATTTT.

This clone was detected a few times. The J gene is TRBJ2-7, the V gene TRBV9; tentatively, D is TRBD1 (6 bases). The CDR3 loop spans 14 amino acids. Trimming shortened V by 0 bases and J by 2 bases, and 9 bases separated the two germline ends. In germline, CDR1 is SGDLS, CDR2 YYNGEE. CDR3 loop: CASSVGGQTYEQYF. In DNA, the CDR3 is TGTGCCAGCAGCGTAGGAGGACAGACCTACGAGCAGTACTTC.